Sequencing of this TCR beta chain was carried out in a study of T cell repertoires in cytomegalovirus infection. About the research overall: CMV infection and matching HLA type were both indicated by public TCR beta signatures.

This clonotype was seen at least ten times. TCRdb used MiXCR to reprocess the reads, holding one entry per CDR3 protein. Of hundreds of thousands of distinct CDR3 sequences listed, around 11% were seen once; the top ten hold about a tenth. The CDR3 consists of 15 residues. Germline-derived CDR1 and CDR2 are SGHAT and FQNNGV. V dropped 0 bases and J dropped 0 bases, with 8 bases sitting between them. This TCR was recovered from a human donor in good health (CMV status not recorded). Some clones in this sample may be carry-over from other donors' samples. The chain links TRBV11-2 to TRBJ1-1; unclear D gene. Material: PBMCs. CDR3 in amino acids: CASSLDSIVNTEAFF. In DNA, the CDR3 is TGTGCCAGCAGCTTAGATTCCATAGTGAACACTGAAGCTTTCTTT.